This TCR beta chain is from a study of control samples from healthy donors and cancer patients. Assay used: immunoSEQ multiplex PCR; TCRdb lists only in-frame clones, some missing. The sample includes around 140,000 clones, roughly 90% seen only once; the top ten take 2.5% to 3%. Trimming stripped 9 bases from V and 1 base from J, with 13 bases between. CDR1 and CDR2 (germline): SEHNR, FQNEAQ (reference sequence). The CDR3 has 14 amino acids. This sequence originates from a man in his forties in good health. The chain employs TRBV7-9 and TRBJ2-1, with D tentatively TRBD2 (7 bases). Sequencing was performed on blood. The CDR3 DNA is TGTGCCAGTGGGGGGGCCGGGTCCTACAATGAGCAGTTCTTC. Protein product: CASGGAGSYNEQFF.